Following are 3 T cell receptor beta chains from one sample sequenced in a study of human T cells and chemical hapten exposure (dated by TCRdb to 2020 to 2023). Total RNA was isolated from unfractionated whole blood collected in Tempus Blood RNA tubes. Library prep was done by 5' RACE. TCRdb records Illumina MiSeq as the sequencer. Clones were called with MiXCR by TCRdb after fastp trimmed the public reads at Q25, and only in-frame beta chains were retained. Each entry is one CDR3 protein sequence, shown with its most common DNA and genes. Here the sample has fewer than 150,000 distinct CDR3 sequences; around 20% occur a single time. The ten largest account for 2.8% of the sample. The source of these receptors is a human donor in good health.

This clonotype occurred a few times. The rearrangement links TRBV6-5 to TRBJ2-3; possible D gene TRBD1, 5 bases. The V gene lost 6 bases and the J gene lost 2 bases, with 9 bases spanning the gap. The CDR3 contains 13 residues. CDR1 MNHEY and CDR2 SVGAGI come from the germline V gene. The CDR3 DNA sequence: TGTGCCAGCAGCCTAGGGGACACAGATACGCAGTATTTT. Its translation: CASSLGDTDTQYF.

The chain is built from TRBV16 and TRBJ1-5; D is unclear. This CDR3 region has 17 residues. Per the germline V gene, CDR1 is KGHSY and CDR2 is FQNENV. Trimming stripped 6 bases from V and 3 bases from J, with 21 bases between. The chain's CDR3 is CASSNLGFFFDNQPQHF. CDR3 nucleotide sequence: TGTGCCAGCAGTAACCTGGGTTTCTTTTTCGACAATCAGCCCCAGCATTTT.

J is TRBJ2-7 and V is TRBV2, with a weak D call TRBD1 (5 bases). Germline V gene sequence: CDR1 SNHLY, CDR2 FYNNEI. V shed 4 bases and J shed 3 bases, with 13 bases lying between them. This CDR3 comprises 14 residues. Written as DNA, the CDR3 is TGTGCCAGCAGTGTAGACAGACCCTTCTACGAGCAGTACTTC. It yields the protein CASSVDRPFYEQYF.